The entry that follows covers one T cell receptor (beta chain) sequence. At one of its ends the junction is not consistent with the germline gene, which may arise from a read error. The sample is drawn from a study of shared clonotypes between healthy human individuals. The CDR3 extends over 16 amino acids. Germline CDR1 and CDR2: KGHSH and LQKENI. Those who donated, Caucasian adults without exception, all lived in Nashville, Tennessee. In the study's own analysis: ImmunoSEQ yielded junction-only sequences lacking quality scores, so filtering differed. Generated by immunoSEQ multiplex PCR, the TCRdb table keeps only in-frame clones and is missing some. The DNA gave D and trimming, while V, J and clone size come from that table. Of some 1,100,000 clones listed, approximately 80% are singletons.

This sequence joins TRBV18 and TRBJ2-2; TRBD1 agrees at 8 bases. Sequencing input: memory CD4+ T cells from PBMCs. Documented subset: CD45RA-negative fraction. The sequence was collected from a man younger than 30 in good health. Some clones in this sample may be carry-over from other donors' samples. CDR3 in amino acids: CASSPQGVLLTGELFF. For the CDR3, the DNA is TGTGCCAGCTCGCCACAGGGGGTACTCCTCACCGGGGAGCTGTTTTTT.